The rows below give T cell receptor beta chains drawn from one sample of a study of cytomegalovirus exposure and HLA in healthy donors. Assay used: immunoSEQ multiplex PCR; TCRdb lists only in-frame clones, some missing. Counted here are over 150,000 clones, 84% occurring once; the ten biggest clones make up 0.38%. Sequences were obtained from PBMCs. Source of these receptors: a boy under 10 years old in good health and CMV-seronegative. The CDR3 runs from the conserved cysteine through the conserved F or W. A D gene is named only where the DNA matches it firmly. For some rows the clone size is stated as once, few or many, or as a class when expanded; others skip it.

>TRBJ2-2|TRBV5-1|17|TRBD2|-
TGCGCCAGCAGCTTGGTGGAGAGCGGGAGCTGGACCGGGGAGCTGTTTTTT
CASSLVESGSWTGELFF
>TRBJ2-1|TRBV2|14|TRBD2|-
TGTGCCAGCATGGTAGCGGGAGCGGCAAATGAGCAGTTCTTC
CASMVAGAANEQFF
>TRBJ2-7|TRBV27|17|TRBD1|-
TGTGCCAGCAGCTTAGCTGGGACAGCCTCATACCCTTACGAGCAGTACTTC
CASSLAGTASYPYEQYF
>TRBJ2-1|TRBV28|14|TRBD2|-
TGTGCCAGCAGGCTCTCTAGCGGGAGAAATGAGCAGTTCTTC
CASRLSSGRNEQFF
>TRBJ1-4|TRBV7-6|13|-|-
TGTGCCAGCCAACAGGGAACTAATGAAAAACTGTTTTTT
CASQQGTNEKLFF
>TRBJ2-7|TRBV5-1|14|TRBD2|-
TGCGCCAGCAGCTCCTTAGCGGGCGGCTACGAGCAGTACTTC
CASSSLAGGYEQYF
>TRBJ2-7|TRBV6-5|16|-|-
TGTGCCAGCAGTTCCCTGGGAGGGGGTACGCCCTACGAGCAGTACTTC
CASSSLGGGTPYEQYF
>TRBJ1-1|TRBV19|14|-|few
TGTGCCAGTAGTTTCCGGTATCAGAACACTGAAGCTTTCTTT
CASSFRYQNTEAFF
>TRBJ2-1|TRBV11-3|16|TRBD2|-
TGTGCCAGCAGCTTAGGGGTAGCGGGAGTCCACAATGAGCAGTTCTTC
CASSLGVAGVHNEQFF
>TRBJ1-1|TRBV5-6|14|-|-
TGTGCCAGCCGTACCATTGCGTTGAACACTGAAGCTTTCTTT
CASRTIALNTEAFF
>TRBJ2-1|TRBV7-6|15|-|-
TGTGCCAGCAGCTTAGTCTCAGGTCCGTACAATGAGCAGTTCTTC
CASSLVSGPYNEQFF
>TRBJ2-7|TRBV18|13|TRBD1|-
TGTGCCAGCTCACGGGGACAGAATTACGAGCAGTACTTC
CASSRGQNYEQYF
>TRBJ2-7|TRBV6-5|15|-|-
TGTGCCAGCAGTCAGGGACACTCTTCTTTCTACGAGCAGTACTTC
CASSQGHSSFYEQYF
>TRBJ2-3|TRBV7-3|14|-|-
TGTGCCAGCAGCCAGACCCCGGGGGCAGATACGCAGTATTTT
CASSQTPGADTQYF
>TRBJ2-2|TRBV9|16|TRBD2|-
TGTGCCAGCAGCGTACGCGGGAGGGAGAACACCGGGGAGCTGTTTTTT
CASSVRGRENTGELFF
>TRBJ1-2|TRBV5-1|16|TRBD1|-
TGCGCCAGCAGCTTGTCCTACAGGGGCGCGCCAGATGGCTACACCTTC
CASSLSYRGAPDGYTF
>TRBJ2-1|TRBV20-1|11|-|-
TGCAGTCCACTAGCTTACAATGAGCAGTTCTTC
CSPLAYNEQFF
>TRBJ1-4|TRBV7-6|18|-|-
TGTGCCAGCAGCACCCGACTGCCCTCAGCCCTAACTAATGAAAAACTGTTTTTT
CASSTRLPSALTNEKLFF
>TRBJ2-7|TRBV28|16|TRBD1|-
TGTGCCAGCAGCCCAGGGGGACAGGCTTCCTCCTACGAGCAGTACTTC
CASSPGGQASSYEQYF
>TRBJ1-2|TRBV10-3|14|TRBD1|-
TGTGCCATCAGGGATGGACAGGGATCGGCCGGCTACACCTTC
CAIRDGQGSAGYTF
>TRBJ2-5|TRBV5-1|14|TRBD1|-
TGCGCCAGCAGCTTGACAGGGGGATCAGAGACCCAGTACTTC
CASSLTGGSETQYF
>TRBJ1-1|TRBV5-6|14|TRBD1|few
TGTGCCAGCAGCGTAACCGGACAGGGGGGGAGGGCTTTCTTT
CASSVTGQGGRAFF
>TRBJ2-1|TRBV9|11|-|-
TGTGCCAGCAGCGTATCGGATGAGCAGTTCTTC
CASSVSDEQFF
>TRBJ1-5|TRBV27|14|-|-
TGTGCCAGCAGTTTGGCGGGTTTACAGCAGCCCCAGCATTTT
CASSLAGLQQPQHF
>TRBJ1-2|TRBV6-5|15|TRBD1|-
TGTGCCAGCAGGACCCGGGACAGGGGGTTGGATGGCTACACCTTC
CASRTRDRGLDGYTF
>TRBJ2-2|TRBV28|12|-|few
TGTGCCAGCAGTTTGAGGCCCGGGGAGCTGTTTTTT
CASSLRPGELFF
>TRBJ2-5|TRBV2|12|-|-
TGTGCCAGCAGTGCAGGCCGGGAGACCCAGTACTTC
CASSAGRETQYF
>TRBJ2-7|TRBV7-9|14|TRBD1|-
TGTGCCAGCAGCTCCCGGGACAGGGTCTACGAGCAGTACTTC
CASSSRDRVYEQYF
>TRBJ1-1|TRBV18|16|-|-
TGTGCCAGCTCACCCCCGGGACAAGGGGCGAACACTGAAGCTTTCTTT
CASSPPGQGANTEAFF
>TRBJ1-5|TRBV7-9|14|-|-
TGTGCCAGCAGCTGGGGAGGGAACAATCAGCCCCAGCATTTT
CASSWGGNNQPQHF
>TRBJ2-7|TRBV27|14|TRBD2|-
TGTGCCAGCAGTTTAGGGAGGGATTCCTACGAGCAGTACTTC
CASSLGRDSYEQYF
>TRBJ2-7|TRBV19|16|-|-
TGTGCCAGTAGTACCCCCGGAGCGACAGGTCACTACGAGCAGTACTTC
CASSTPGATGHYEQYF
>TRBJ2-2|TRBV29-1|14|TRBD2|-
TGCAGCGTTCAGACTAGCGGGAGAACCGGGGAGCTGTTTTTT
CSVQTSGRTGELFF
>TRBJ2-2|TRBV2|15|-|-
TGTGCCAGCAGTGGTCTGAGCAGAGGAGCCGGGGAGCTGTTTTTT
CASSGLSRGAGELFF
>TRBJ1-1|TRBV5-6|12|-|-
TGTGCCAGCAGCCTGGTTCTATCTGAAGCTTTCTTT
CASSLVLSEAFF
>TRBJ2-7|TRBV7-9|11|-|few
TGTGCCAGCAGCTTATCAGGCGAGCAGTACTTC
CASSLSGEQYF
>TRBJ2-5|TRBV19|12|TRBD2|-
TGTGCCAGTGGCGGGAGCAGGGAGACCCAGTACTTC
CASGGSRETQYF
>TRBJ1-1|TRBV10-3|14|-|-
TGTGCCATCAGTGAACCGGGGGAGGCCACTGAAGCTTTCTTT
CAISEPGEATEAFF
>TRBJ1-1|TRBV18|16|TRBD1|-
TGTGCCAGCTCACCTAGACAGGGTTTGGTGGACACTGAAGCTTTCTTT
CASSPRQGLVDTEAFF
>TRBJ2-1|TRBV7-8|20|TRBD2|-
TGTGCCAGCAGCTTAGAACTAGCGGGAGGTTTAAGGAGCTCCTACAATGAGCAGTTCTTC
CASSLELAGGLRSSYNEQFF
>TRBJ2-7|TRBV6-5|15|TRBD2|few
TGTGCCAGCAGTTCCGCTAGCGGGAGTGTCTACGAGCAGTACTTC
CASSSASGSVYEQYF
>TRBJ2-5|TRBV7-9|12|-|-
TGTGCCAGCAGCTTGGGTGGCGGGACGAAGTACTTC
CASSLGGGTKYF
>TRBJ1-1|TRBV6-5|14|-|-
TGTGCCAGCAACTTGGGGCAGCTAAACACTGAAGCTTTCTTT
CASNLGQLNTEAFF
>TRBJ2-6|TRBV15|19|-|-
TGTGCCACCAGCAGAGTCGACTCCCTTTTCGTCTATGGGGCCAACGTCCTGACTTTC
CATSRVDSLFVYGANVLTF
>TRBJ2-5|TRBV4-1|15|-|-
TGCGCCAGCAGCCGGGAACCGGGACTCGGAGAGACCCAGTACTTC
CASSREPGLGETQYF
>TRBJ1-2|TRBV5-6|12|TRBD1|-
TGTGCCGGAGGACAGGGGACCTATGGCTACACCTTC
CAGGQGTYGYTF
>TRBJ2-7|TRBV6-6|14|-|-
TGTGCCAGCAGCCTCCAGGGGACCTCCTACGAGCAGTACTTC
CASSLQGTSYEQYF
>TRBJ1-1|TRBV29-1|14|-|-
TGCAGCGTTGAATATGCGGGGGGGGCCACTGAAGCTTTCTTT
CSVEYAGGATEAFF
>TRBJ1-2|TRBV25-1|14|-|-
TGTGCCAGCAGTGACATCAGTTTGGGCAGGGGCTACACCTTC
CASSDISLGRGYTF
>TRBJ1-4|TRBV2|15|TRBD1|few
TGTGCCAGCGGGACAGGGCCGATGGCTAATGAAAAACTGTTTTTT
CASGTGPMANEKLFF
>TRBJ1-1|TRBV19|17|TRBD1|few
TGTGCCAGTAGTCCGGGACAGGGCCAAGTGATGAACACTGAAGCTTTCTTT
CASSPGQGQVMNTEAFF